The 15 T cell receptor beta chains reported below all come from one sample, sequenced in a study of tumor-infiltrating lymphocytes in primary liver carcinoma. The template, 500 ng total RNA, yielded TCR beta cDNA made with a constant-region primer. Each TCR beta library was derived from three nested multiplex PCR rounds that employed slightly modified ARM-PCR. TRBV1-TRBV30 forward and Cbeta reverse primers drove the first two approximately 11-cycle rounds. TCRdb passed the multiplex PCR reads through MiXCR, listing each CDR3 protein once. Counted here are fewer than 75,000 distinct CDR3 sequences, over 60% occurring once; the ten biggest clones make up less than 45%. Total RNA and DNA came together from roughly 20-30 mg of bulk tissue without cell sorting. Sequencing input: liver tumor tissue from sampling region 4. Stated subset: tumor region T4, right-lateral pole. The origin of the receptors is a man between 40 and 49 years old with primary liver carcinoma and hepatitis B virus infection.

About this clonotype itself: The junction departs from germline at one end; a sequencing error may be responsible. This sequence joins TRBV5-1 and TRBJ2-2, with D perhaps given as TRBD1 or TRBD2 (5 bases each). The CDR3 extends over 15 amino acids. CDR1 and CDR2 from the germline V gene are SGHRS and YFSETQ. Here the CDR3 DNA reads TGCACCAGCAGCTTGGACACCCGGAACACCGGGGAGCTGTTCTTT. Its translation is CTSSLDTRNTGELFF.

This clonotype turned up a few times. Germline is not matched at one junction end, which may reflect a read error. The chain is built from TRBV6-1 and TRBJ1-3, with D possibly being TRBD1 (5 bases). Germline V lookup: CDR1 MNHNS, CDR2 SASEGT. There are 17 residues in the CDR3. CDR3 sequence: CASSDLLGTSSGNTIYF. Here the CDR3 DNA reads TGCGCCAGCAGTGATCTGTTAGGGACCTCCTCTGGAAACACCATATATTTT.

On this clonotype: One end of the junction varies from germline; a read error may be responsible. The chain has TRBV7-8 and TRBJ2-4; the D gene could be TRBD1 or TRBD2 (5 bases each). This CDR3 has 13 residues. From germline, CDR1 is SGHVS and CDR2 FQNEAQ. CDR3 in DNA: TGTGCCAGCAGCTTAGCGGGGGAGAACACTCAGTACTTC. Translation gives CASSLAGENTQYF.

Notes on this clonotype: The CDR3 does not close with the conserved phenylalanine or tryptophan, likely indicating a read error. This chain uses TRBV6-5 with TRBJ2-3; perhaps TRBD1 as D (5 bases). CDR1 is MNHEY and CDR2 is SVGAGI in the germline V gene. The CDR3 extends over 14 amino acids. The CDR3 spells CVSSYGRVTDTQYS. CDR3 DNA sequence: TGTGTCAGCAGTTACGGCAGGGTGACAGATACGCAGTATTCT.

With respect to this clonotype: This may be a read error, as it is one base from a much larger clone. The chain recombines TRBV6-5 with TRBJ1-6; D gene ambiguous. This CDR3 is 13 amino acids long. With 6 bases removed from V and 7 bases from J, the gap between germline ends came to 10 bases. The germline V gene encodes CDR1 MNHEY and CDR2 SVGAGI. CDR3 nucleotides: TGTGCCAGCAGCCCTAAGACGAATTCACCCCTCCACTTT. The encoded protein is CASSPKTNSPLHF.

Comments on this clonotype: Germline is not matched at one junction end, which may reflect a read error. The chain uses TRBV4-1 and TRBJ2-1, with D perhaps matching TRBD1 (5 bases). Germline assignment: CDR1 MGHRA and CDR2 YSYEKL. The CDR3 has 14 amino acids. CDR3: CANSHDERGIEQFF. CDR3 coding DNA: TGCGCCAACAGCCATGATGAAAGGGGCATTGAGCAGTTCTTC.

Concerning this clonotype itself: A single base separates this from a much larger clone, so it may be a read error. The chain joins TRBV11-1 to TRBJ2-1; 8 positions agree with TRBD2. V was pared by 5 bases and J by 4 bases, with 10 bases of the junction left unmatched. The germline CDR1 and CDR2 sequences are SGHAT and FQDESV (reference sequence). This CDR3 region has 16 residues. This chain's CDR3 is CASSPTAGAYYNEQFF. The CDR3, as DNA: TGTGCCAGCAGCCCCACAGCGGGAGCGTATTACAATGAGCAGTTCTTC.

This rearrangement joins TRBV11-2 to TRBJ2-3; D is possibly TRBD1 (6 bases). The germline V gene encodes CDR1 SGHAT and CDR2 FQNNGV. V was trimmed by 5 bases and J by 3 bases, leaving 15 bases between them. This CDR3 region has 15 residues. The CDR3 spells CASSTGHSETDTQYF. The CDR3 region has the DNA TGTGCCAGCAGCACGGGACATAGCGAGACAGATACGCAGTATTTT.

As regards this clonotype: One end of the junction does not line up with germline, which may come from a read error. The chain recombines TRBV4-2 with TRBJ1-2; unclear D gene. CDR1 and CDR2 (germline): LGHNA, YNFKEQ. This CDR3 region has 14 residues. This CDR3 is CVSSQDDGDYGYTF. CDR3 nucleotides: TGTGTCAGCAGCCAAGATGACGGAGACTATGGCTACACCTTC.

About this clonotype: The conserved phenylalanine or tryptophan is not found at the CDR3 terminus, so this likely reflects a read error. The rearrangement uses TRBV4-3 and TRBJ2-7, with D uncertain. V gave up 0 bases and J gave up 1 base, with 4 bases separating them. Germline CDR1 and CDR2: LGHNA and YSLEER. This CDR3 spans 13 amino acids. The CDR3 reads CASSQDLSYEQYL. The CDR3 region has the DNA TGCGCCAGCAGCCAAGATCTGTCCTACGAGCAGTACTTA.

This clonotype turned up a few times. Germline is not matched at one junction end, which may reflect a read error. The chain combines TRBV6-5 with TRBJ2-7; D is unresolved. The CDR3 totals 13 residues. The germline gives CDR1 MNHEY, CDR2 SVGAGI. Here the CDR3 reads CASPGSPYYKQYF. Written as DNA, the CDR3 is TGTGCCAGCCCTGGGTCGCCGTACTACAAGCAGTACTTC.

Turning to this clonotype: One end of the junction fails to match germline, which may point to a read error. V usage is TRBV6-6 and J usage is TRBJ2-2; 7 nucleotides match TRBD2. Germline V gene data show CDR1 as MNHNY and CDR2 as SVGAGI (reference sequence). This CDR3 has 14 residues. CDR3 nucleotides: TGTGCCAGAAGTCTAGCGGTCCTCACCGGAGAGCTGTTTTTT. Its translation: CARSLAVLTGELFF.

About this clonotype itself: A read error may account for a junction end that differs from germline. The rearrangement uses TRBV10-3 and TRBJ1-1; D call uncertain. The CDR3 is made up of 14 amino acids. Germline lookup yields CDR1 ENHRY and CDR2 SYGVKD. The CDR3 nucleotides are TGTGCCGTCAGTACACGGGGATTGAACACTGAAGCCTTCTTT. Its protein is CAVSTRGLNTEAFF.

This chain uses TRBV10-3 with TRBJ2-1, with TRBD2 identical over 8 bases. V lost 4 bases to trimming and J lost 0 bases; unmatched junction nucleotides: 17. The CDR3 runs to 20 residues. Germline CDR1 is ENHRY and CDR2 is SYGVKD. The CDR3, as DNA: TGTGCCATCAGTGGGGAACTAGCGGATTATAAAAGTGGCTCCTACAATGAGCAGTTCTTC. Its protein product is CAISGELADYKSGSYNEQFF.

This clonotype is a singleton in its sample. An end of the junction differs from the germline gene, which may be a read error. V usage is TRBV11-2 and J usage is TRBJ1-4; D not resolved. Germline loops: CDR1 SGHAT, CDR2 FQNNGV. CDR3 length: 15 residues. CDR3 in DNA: TGTGCCAGCATCTTAGACGGGTTCACTAATGAAAAACTGCTTTTT. This sequence encodes CASILDGFTNEKLLF.